One and the same sample provided the 20 T cell receptor beta chains below, sequenced in a study of T cell responses to AZD1222 COVID-19 vaccine. Method: immunoSEQ multiplex PCR; TCRdb's copy keeps in-frame clones and lacks some. The sample has under 150,000 clones, 70% to 90% seen once. Sequenced material: peripheral blood, taken 28 days after the second AZD1222 dose. These receptors were taken from an adult who received the AZD1222 COVID-19 vaccine.

The rearrangement joins TRBV18 to TRBJ1-2; D is unclear. CDR1 and CDR2 (germline): KGHSH, LQKENI. The CDR3 has 11 residues. The V gene lost 2 bases and the J gene lost 6 bases, with 4 bases spanning the gap. In nucleotides, the CDR3 is TGTGCCAGCTCACCAGGGGATGGCTACACCTTC. It translates to CASSPGDGYTF.

V usage is TRBV5-4 and J usage is TRBJ1-1; D uncertain. V was pared by 5 bases and J by 0 bases, with 11 bases between. The CDR3 extends over 14 amino acids. The germline V gene encodes CDR1 SGHNT and CDR2 YYREEE (reference sequence). CDR3 sequence reads: CASRTINVNTEAFF. The CDR3 DNA follows: TGTGCCAGCAGGACGATCAATGTGAACACTGAAGCTTTCTTT.

Only a few counts were recorded for this clone. The chain couples TRBV27 to TRBJ1-1; the D is unclear. This CDR3 comprises 13 residues. The V gene's germline CDR1 is MNHEY and CDR2 SMNVEV (reference sequence). The germline V and J ends were trimmed by 1 base and 6 bases, with 9 bases remaining between them. This CDR3 reads CASSLYGGAEAFF. DNA of the CDR3: TGTGCCAGCAGTTTATATGGTGGGGCTGAAGCTTTCTTT.

Remarks on this clone: This specimen includes other DNA sequences encoding the same CDR3. The V and J genes are TRBV2 and TRBJ1-6; D gene uncertain. From germline, CDR1 is SNHLY and CDR2 FYNNEI. The V end was cut by 1 base, the J end by 7 bases, with 5 bases between. This CDR3 has 13 residues. CDR3 DNA sequence: TGTGCCAGCAGTGAAGGGTTCAATTCACCCCTCCACTTT. Translation: CASSEGFNSPLHF.

This clone appeared a single time. This rearrangement joins TRBV27 to TRBJ1-2; unclear D gene. Germline V gene data show CDR1 as MNHEY and CDR2 as SMNVEV (reference sequence). V lost 5 bases, J lost 5 bases, and 9 bases lay in between. The CDR3 runs to 12 residues. The CDR3 sequence: CASSPAGYGYTF. In DNA form, the CDR3 reads TGTGCCAGCAGTCCCGCTGGGTATGGCTACACCTTC.

The J gene is TRBJ2-5, the V gene TRBV4-2; 13 nucleotides line up with TRBD2. In germline, CDR1 is LGHNA, CDR2 YNFKEQ. Unmatched junction bases numbered 10, after V lost 4 bases and J lost 5 bases. This CDR3 contains 17 residues. CDR3 protein: CASSRSVTSGGAETQYF. The CDR3 DNA follows: TGTGCCAGCAGCCGATCCGTAACTAGCGGGGGGGCCGAGACCCAGTACTTC.

The chain is built from TRBV29-1 and TRBJ1-2; TRBD1 matches 9 bases. Germline lookup yields CDR1 SQVTM and CDR2 ANQGSEA. The CDR3 runs 13 residues. J gave up 3 bases and V 7 bases, and 6 bases lay outside the gene matches. CDR3 nucleotide sequence: TGCAGCGGGGGGGACAGGGAGGACTATGGCTACACCTTC. As protein: CSGGDREDYGYTF.

The chain recombines TRBV7-9 with TRBJ1-6; 7 bases match TRBD1. Germline V gene sequence: CDR1 SEHNR, CDR2 FQNEAQ (reference sequence). This CDR3 region has 15 residues. V gave up 4 bases and J gave up 10 bases; unmatched junction bases: 10. The CDR3 is CASSSDVGGGSPLHF. The DNA of the CDR3 is TGTGCCAGCAGCTCAGACGTAGGGGGCGGGTCACCCCTCCACTTT.

This clone was found once. This chain connects TRBV4-2 to TRBJ1-1; 8 bases agree with TRBD1. Losses at the gene ends were 2 bases for V and 4 bases for J; bases not matched to a gene: 3. Germline V gives CDR1 LGHNA, CDR2 YNFKEQ. The length of the CDR3 is 14 residues. The CDR3 protein is CASSQTDRGTEAFF. CDR3 sequence (DNA): TGTGCCAGCAGCCAAACTGACAGGGGCACTGAAGCTTTCTTT.

This clone was seen once. The J gene is TRBJ1-3, the V gene TRBV10-3, with 9 bases fitting TRBD1. Germline assignment: CDR1 ENHRY and CDR2 SYGVKD. This CDR3 is 17 amino acids long. V gave up 3 bases and J gave up 2 bases; unmatched junction bases: 8. The CDR3 coding sequence is TGTGCCATCAGTGAAGGGGGGACAGGGTCTGCTGGAAACACCATATATTTT. This translates into CAISEGGTGSAGNTIYF.

The rearrangement uses TRBV11-3 and TRBJ2-5; D unresolved. This CDR3 spans 14 amino acids. Germline V gives CDR1 SGHNT, CDR2 YENEEA. Trimming pared 5 bases from V and 2 bases from J, leaving 12 bases between. The CDR3 protein is CASSHLVGQETQYF. The CDR3 DNA reads TGTGCCAGCAGCCACCTAGTGGGACAAGAGACCCAGTACTTC.

The chain combines TRBV2 with TRBJ2-1; D assignment may be TRBD1 or TRBD2 (6 bases each). Deletions cut 6 bases from V and 6 bases from J, with 24 bases between. Germline-derived CDR1 and CDR2 are SNHLY and FYNNEI. The CDR3 contains 17 residues. The CDR3 is CASRPDPAGQILNEQFF. In DNA, the CDR3 is TGTGCCAGCAGACCCGACCCCGCGGGACAAATCCTCAATGAGCAGTTCTTC.

J is TRBJ2-1 and V is TRBV27; perhaps D is TRBD1 or TRBD2 (6 bases each). Per germline, CDR1 MNHEY and CDR2 SMNVEV (reference sequence). The length of the CDR3 is 14 residues. V was trimmed by 2 bases and J by 12 bases, leaving 17 bases between them. The CDR3 DNA reads TGTGCCAGCAGTTTACTCGGGGGCAGAAGGGGGCAGTTCTTC. Residues: CASSLLGGRRGQFF.

V gene TRBV30 combines with J gene TRBJ1-4, with D unclear. The ends were cut back, 2 bases at V and 8 bases at J, with 12 bases in the middle. CDR3 size: 13 residues. Germline CDR1 is GTSNPN and CDR2 is SVGIG (reference sequence). CDR3: CAWSSQGGEKLFF. CDR3 nucleotides: TGTGCCTGGAGTTCGCAAGGTGGGGAAAAACTGTTTTTT.

The chain has TRBV3-1 (or the pseudogene TRBV3-2) and TRBJ1-2, with TRBD1 identical over 7 bases. Germline V lookup: CDR1 LGHDT, CDR2 YNNKEL (reference sequence). V dropped 4 bases and J dropped 3; count of bases not matched to a gene: 11. CDR3 size: 16 residues. In DNA, the CDR3 is TGTGCCAGCAGCCCCTTATCCGTGGGACAGTACTATGGCTACACCTTC. This encodes CASSPLSVGQYYGYTF.

This rearrangement joins TRBV5-1 to TRBJ2-1; 9 nucleotides agree with TRBD2. CDR3 length: 15 amino acids. V trimming: 5 bases; J trimming: 6 bases; junction bases outside the gene matches: 9. Germline V gene lookup returns CDR1 SGHRS and CDR2 YFSETQ. CDR3: CASSSGTSRSNEQFF. Here the CDR3 DNA reads TGCGCCAGCAGTTCCGGGACTAGCAGATCCAATGAGCAGTTCTTC.

The chain couples TRBV18 to TRBJ1-4, with D possibly matching TRBD1 (5 bases). In germline, CDR1 is KGHSH, CDR2 LQKENI. The ends were cut back, 3 bases at V and 7 bases at J, with 12 bases in the middle. The CDR3 is 14 amino acids. In nucleotides, the CDR3 is TGTGCCAGCTCACCCCGGGACCAGGCTGAAAAACTGTTTTTT. It is translated as CASSPRDQAEKLFF.

This chain links TRBV12-3 or TRBV12-4 with TRBJ1-1; D ambiguous. The CDR3 extends over 12 amino acids. V lost 7 bases to trimming and J lost 7 bases, with 13 bases between them. The CDR3 loop is CASTEGPSEAFF. CDR3 nucleotides: TGTGCCAGCACGGAAGGTCCAAGTGAAGCTTTCTTT.

The chain employs TRBV4-1 and TRBJ1-6; D is possibly TRBD1 (6 bases). V lost 0 bases, J lost 6 bases, and 9 bases lay in between. The CDR3 contains 15 residues. Germline V gives CDR1 MGHRA, CDR2 YSYEKL. The CDR3 bases are TGCGCCAGCAGCCAAGATTGGGGGCTTAATTCACCCCTCCACTTT. Protein sequence: CASSQDWGLNSPLHF.

The chain joins TRBV7-9 to TRBJ1-2, with 7 bases identical to TRBD1. The CDR3 has 13 residues. CDR1 is SEHNR and CDR2 is FQNEAQ in the germline V gene (reference sequence). J gave up 2 bases and V 7 bases, and 4 bases lay outside the gene matches. CDR3 coding DNA: TGTGCCAGCACCACGGGACAGAACTATGGCTACACCTTC. It specifies CASTTGQNYGYTF.